The 16 T cell receptor beta chains below were found in one sample sequenced in a study of blood T cell repertoires in COVID-19. Clones were read by immunoSEQ multiplex PCR, and TCRdb kept only the in-frame ones, dropping some. This table holds about 220,000 clones, more than 85% found once. The sequenced sample was peripheral blood. These receptor sequences come from a man aged 40-49 years with active or convalescent COVID-19.

The J gene is TRBJ1-1, the V gene TRBV10-3; TRBD1 agrees at 8 bases. The V segment lost 5 bases and the J segment 5 bases; nucleotides outside the gene matches: 7. CDR3 length equals 14 residues. CDR1 is ENHRY, CDR2 SYGVKD, per germline. The CDR3, as DNA: TGTGCCATCAGTAAAGACAGGGGTTATACTGAAGCTTTCTTT. This codes for CAISKDRGYTEAFF.

The V call is TRBV18, the J call TRBJ2-7, with 7 bases identical to TRBD1. CDR1 KGHSH and CDR2 LQKENI come from the germline V gene. V lost 3 bases to trimming and J lost 3 bases; unmatched junction nucleotides: 8. CDR3 size: 15 residues. In DNA form, the CDR3 reads TGTGCCAGCTCACCTTCGACAGGGTATGGCTACGAGCAGTACTTC. This gives the protein CASSPSTGYGYEQYF.

The rearrangement uses TRBV4-1 and TRBJ1-6; D uncertain. V lost 4 bases and J 4 bases, leaving 17 bases between the germline ends. CDR1 is MGHRA and CDR2 is YSYEKL in the germline V gene. The CDR3 contains 17 residues. CDR3 residues: CASSLPHSGVYNSPLHF. CDR3 bases: TGCGCCAGCAGCCTTCCGCACTCCGGGGTTTATAATTCACCCCTCCACTTT.

The V call is TRBV5-1, the J call TRBJ1-6; D call uncertain. Germline loops: CDR1 SGHRS, CDR2 YFSETQ. V gave up 0 bases and J gave up 8 bases, with 9 bases separating them. The CDR3 has 14 residues. Here the CDR3 reads CASSLDREYSPLHF. CDR3 bases: TGCGCCAGCAGCTTGGATAGGGAGTATTCACCCCTCCACTTT. The full variable domain, its missing parts supplied by reference TRBV5-1 and TRBJ1-6, is KAGVTQTPRYLIKTRGQQVTLSCSPISGHRSVSWYQQTPGQGLQFLFEYFSETQRNKGNFPGRFSGRQFSNSRSEMNVSTLELGDSALYLCASSLDREYSPLHFGNGTRLTVT.

This clone turned up a few times. The rearrangement links TRBV6-5 to TRBJ1-1; 11 positions agree with TRBD1. With V trimmed by 8 bases and J by 3 bases, 8 bases remained unmatched. There are 15 residues in the CDR3. The germline V gene has CDR1 MNHEY and CDR2 SVGAGI. CDR3: CASYGQGAGDTEAFF. The CDR3 region has the DNA TGTGCCAGCTACGGACAGGGGGCTGGGGACACTGAAGCTTTCTTT.

This CDR3 is CATFGTGSEVEAFF. CDR3 bases: TGTGCCACCTTTGGGACAGGGTCAGAGGTTGAAGCTTTCTTT. This chain uses TRBV6-5 with TRBJ1-1; 9 nucleotides align to TRBD1. Germline V gene lookup returns CDR1 MNHEY and CDR2 SVGAGI. This CDR3 spans 14 amino acids. The junction had 13 bases not matched to a gene; V was cut back by 10 bases and J by 7 bases.

The chain has TRBV28 and TRBJ1-6; D is unresolved. The CDR3 is 14 amino acids. Germline loops: CDR1 MDHEN, CDR2 SYDVKM. Trimming stripped 8 bases from V and 6 bases from J, with 14 bases between. The CDR3 loop reads CASWVGVGNSPLHF. Here the CDR3 DNA reads TGTGCCAGCTGGGTCGGAGTAGGTAATTCACCCCTCCACTTT.

The chain uses TRBV27 and TRBJ1-2; 7 bases fit TRBD1. The CDR3 totals 14 residues. Germline V gene lookup returns CDR1 MNHEY and CDR2 SMNVEV (reference sequence). J lost 5 bases, V lost 4 bases, and 7 bases had no gene match. CDR3 residues: CASSWTGVNYGYTF. CDR3 nucleotide sequence: TGTGCCAGCAGTTGGACAGGCGTAAATTATGGCTACACCTTC.

The chain uses TRBV5-8 and TRBJ1-6, with TRBD1 as a possible D gene (6 bases). The V and J ends lost 4 bases and 4 bases respectively, with 18 bases between them. The CDR3 sequence is 17 residues long. Germline V lookup: CDR1 SGHTS, CDR2 YDEGEE. The CDR3 here is CASSGTGTAIYNSPLHF. The CDR3 DNA follows: TGTGCCAGCAGCGGAACAGGGACCGCCATTTATAATTCACCCCTCCACTTT. Full variable domain (remainder filled in from reference TRBV5-8 and TRBJ1-6): EAGVTQSPTHLIKTRGQQATLRCSPISGHTSVYWYQQALGLGLQFLLWYDEGEERNRGNFPPRFSGRQFPNYSSELNVNALELEDSALYLCASSGTGTAIYNSPLHFGNGTRLTVT.

The V and J genes are TRBV27 and TRBJ2-7, with D maybe TRBD1 (7 bases). CDR1 MNHEY and CDR2 SMNVEV come from the germline V gene (reference sequence). The CDR3 contains 15 residues. V was cut by 6 bases and J by 0 bases, with 15 bases left in between. CDR3 bases: TGTGCCAGCAGAACAGGGGCCGGGAGCTCCTACGAGCAGTACTTC. As protein: CASRTGAGSSYEQYF.

This clone was seen many times. The rearrangement joins TRBV5-6 to TRBJ1-5; 10 nucleotides agree with TRBD1. The CDR3 totals 17 residues. The V gene end was trimmed by 0 bases and the J gene end by 3 bases; junction bases not matched to a gene: 6. Germline assignment: CDR1 SGHDT and CDR2 YYEEEE. The CDR3 protein is CASSLAGQGPNNQPQHF. CDR3 in DNA: TGTGCCAGCAGCTTGGCGGGACAGGGGCCGAACAATCAGCCCCAGCATTTT.

V is TRBV28 and J is TRBJ2-5; 9 nucleotides line up with TRBD1. Per the germline V gene, CDR1 is MDHEN and CDR2 is SYDVKM. The V and J ends lost 5 bases and 2 bases, in that order; junction bases with no gene match: 6. This CDR3 region has 15 residues. CDR3 coding DNA: TGTGCCAGCAGTACACCGGGACAGGGTCAAGAGACCCAGTACTTC. Translating gives CASSTPGQGQETQYF.

CDR3 bases: TGTGCCAGCAACGAGGGCGGGACAGGGGCCCCCGAGCAGTACTTC. Protein product: CASNEGGTGAPEQYF. J is TRBJ2-7 and V is TRBV5-6; 10 nucleotides match TRBD1. V gave up 6 bases and J gave up 6 bases; unmatched junction bases: 12. Per the germline V gene, CDR1 is SGHDT and CDR2 is YYEEEE. CDR3 length equals 15 residues.

This clone occurred once. V is TRBV6-5 and J is TRBJ2-4; possible D gene TRBD1, 5 bases. The germline V and J ends were trimmed by 6 bases and 3 bases, with 12 bases remaining between them. CDR1 is MNHEY and CDR2 is SVGAGI in the germline V gene. This CDR3 contains 14 residues. The CDR3 spells CASRQAWGKNIQYF. Here the CDR3 DNA reads TGTGCCAGCAGACAGGCGTGGGGCAAAAACATTCAGTACTTC.

The chain carries TRBV5-4 and TRBJ2-1; D perhaps matches TRBD2 (7 bases). V lost 2 bases, J lost 10 bases, and 10 bases lay in between. This CDR3 has 12 residues. CDR1 and CDR2 from the germline V gene are SGHNT and YYREEE (reference sequence). CDR3 DNA: TGTGCCAGCAGCTTCGGGGGGCCGGAGCAGTTCTTC. It specifies CASSFGGPEQFF.

The V call is TRBV6-5, the J call TRBJ1-1; TRBD1 aligns across 8 bases. The J segment lost 4 bases and the V segment lost 7 bases, leaving 8 bases of the junction unmatched. There are 14 residues in the CDR3. Per the germline V gene, CDR1 is MNHEY and CDR2 is SVGAGI. CDR3 DNA sequence: TGTGCCAGCAATTCACAGGGGGAGGGCACTGAAGCTTTCTTT. Protein: CASNSQGEGTEAFF.